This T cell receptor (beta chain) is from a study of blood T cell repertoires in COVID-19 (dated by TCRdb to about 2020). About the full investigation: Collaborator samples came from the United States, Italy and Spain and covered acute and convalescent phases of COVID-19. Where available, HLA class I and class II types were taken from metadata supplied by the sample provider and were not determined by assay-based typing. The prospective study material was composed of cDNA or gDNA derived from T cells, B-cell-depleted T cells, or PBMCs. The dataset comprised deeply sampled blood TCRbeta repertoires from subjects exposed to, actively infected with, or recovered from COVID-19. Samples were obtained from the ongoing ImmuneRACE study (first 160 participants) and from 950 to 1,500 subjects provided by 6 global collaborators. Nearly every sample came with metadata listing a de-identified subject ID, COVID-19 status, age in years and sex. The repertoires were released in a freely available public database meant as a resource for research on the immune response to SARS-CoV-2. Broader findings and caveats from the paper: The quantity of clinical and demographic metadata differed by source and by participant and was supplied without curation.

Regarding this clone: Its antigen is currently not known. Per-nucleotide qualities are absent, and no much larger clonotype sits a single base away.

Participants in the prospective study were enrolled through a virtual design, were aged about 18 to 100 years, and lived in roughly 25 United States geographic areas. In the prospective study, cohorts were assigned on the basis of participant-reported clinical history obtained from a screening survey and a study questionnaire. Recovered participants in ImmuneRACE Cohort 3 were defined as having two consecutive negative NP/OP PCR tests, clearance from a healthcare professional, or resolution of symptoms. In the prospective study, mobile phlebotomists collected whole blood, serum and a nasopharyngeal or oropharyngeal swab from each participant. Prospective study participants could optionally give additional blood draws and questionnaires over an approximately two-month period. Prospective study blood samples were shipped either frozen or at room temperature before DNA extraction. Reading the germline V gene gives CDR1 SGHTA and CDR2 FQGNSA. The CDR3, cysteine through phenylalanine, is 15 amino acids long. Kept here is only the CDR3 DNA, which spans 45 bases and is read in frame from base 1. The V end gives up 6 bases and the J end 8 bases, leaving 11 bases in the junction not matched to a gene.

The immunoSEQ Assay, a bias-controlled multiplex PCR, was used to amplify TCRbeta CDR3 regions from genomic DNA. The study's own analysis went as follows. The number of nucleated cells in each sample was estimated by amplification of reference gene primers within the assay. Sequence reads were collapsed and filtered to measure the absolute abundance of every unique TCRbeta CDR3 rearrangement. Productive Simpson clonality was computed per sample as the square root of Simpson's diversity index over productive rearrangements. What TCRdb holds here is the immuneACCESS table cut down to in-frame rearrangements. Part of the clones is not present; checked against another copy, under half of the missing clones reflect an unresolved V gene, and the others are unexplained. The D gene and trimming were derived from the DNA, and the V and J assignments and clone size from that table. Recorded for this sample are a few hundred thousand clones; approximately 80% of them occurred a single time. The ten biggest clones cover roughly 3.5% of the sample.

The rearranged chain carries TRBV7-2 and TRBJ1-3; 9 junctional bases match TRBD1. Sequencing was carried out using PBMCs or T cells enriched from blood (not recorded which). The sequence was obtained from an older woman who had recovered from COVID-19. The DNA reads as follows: TGTGCCAGCAGGCCCCGGGACAGGGTTCGAGACACCATATATTTT. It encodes CASRPRDRVRDTIYF.